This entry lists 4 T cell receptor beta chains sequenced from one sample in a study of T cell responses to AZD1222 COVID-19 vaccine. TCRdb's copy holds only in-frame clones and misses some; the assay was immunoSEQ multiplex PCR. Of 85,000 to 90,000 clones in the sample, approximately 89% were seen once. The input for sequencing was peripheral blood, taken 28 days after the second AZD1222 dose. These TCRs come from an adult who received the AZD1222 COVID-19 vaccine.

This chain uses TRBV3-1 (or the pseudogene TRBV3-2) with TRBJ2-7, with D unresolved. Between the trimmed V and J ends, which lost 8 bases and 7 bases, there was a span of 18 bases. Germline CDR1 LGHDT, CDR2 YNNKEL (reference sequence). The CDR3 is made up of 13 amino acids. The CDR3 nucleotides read TGTGCCAGCCGAATGACAACGGCGAGGGAGCAGTACTTC. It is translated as CASRMTTAREQYF.

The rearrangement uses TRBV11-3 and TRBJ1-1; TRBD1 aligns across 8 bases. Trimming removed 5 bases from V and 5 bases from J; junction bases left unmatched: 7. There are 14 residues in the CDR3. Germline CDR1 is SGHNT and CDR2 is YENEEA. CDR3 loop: CASSIRGPSTEAFF. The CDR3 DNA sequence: TGTGCCAGCAGCATCAGGGGGCCTAGTACTGAAGCTTTCTTT.

DNA for the CDR3: TGTGCCAGCGAAACGGGGCAAGGGGAAGCTTTCTTT. Protein sequence: CASETGQGEAFF. The chain recombines TRBV6-5 with TRBJ1-1; TRBD1 is a possible D gene (5 bases). This CDR3 is 12 amino acids long. Trimming removed 8 bases at V and 8 bases at J, with 15 bases between. The germline V gene has CDR1 MNHEY and CDR2 SVGAGI.

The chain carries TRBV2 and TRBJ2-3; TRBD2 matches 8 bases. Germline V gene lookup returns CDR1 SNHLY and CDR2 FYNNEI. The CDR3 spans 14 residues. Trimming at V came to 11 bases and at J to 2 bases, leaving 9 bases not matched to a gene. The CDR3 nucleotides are TGTGCCTTAAAAGCGGGGGTAAACACAGATACGCAGTATTTT. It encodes CALKAGVNTDTQYF.